Each of the 5 T cell receptor beta chains below was sequenced from the same sample in a study of blood T cell repertoires in COVID-19. Sequencing used immunoSEQ multiplex PCR; TCRdb keeps in-frame clones, though not all of them. The table lists around 250,000 clones, approximately 91% of them singletons. Material: peripheral blood. These receptors all stem from a human donor in a cohort sampled during active COVID-19.

The chain employs TRBV6-5 and TRBJ2-7; TRBD2 agrees at 11 bases. CDR3 length: 13 residues. The V gene end was trimmed by 11 bases and the J gene end by 4 bases; junction bases not matched to a gene: 7. Germline values: CDR1 MNHEY, CDR2 SVGAGI. The CDR3 nucleotides read TGTGCCGTAACTAGCGGGAGTAATTACGAGCAGTACTTC. This gives the protein CAVTSGSNYEQYF.

This clone appeared a few times. The chain has TRBV9 and TRBJ2-2; a weak D match, TRBD2 (6 bases). There are 14 residues in the CDR3. The ends were cut back, 4 bases at V and 5 bases at J, with 12 bases in the middle. Germline V gene lookup returns CDR1 SGDLS and CDR2 YYNGEE. CDR3 region: CASSSYAGTGELFF. The CDR3 DNA reads TGTGCCAGCAGCTCATACGCGGGGACCGGGGAGCTGTTTTTT.

The rearrangement links TRBV5-4 to TRBJ2-1, with 7 bases matching TRBD2. Germline CDR1 is SGHNT and CDR2 is YYREEE (reference sequence). This CDR3 spans 11 amino acids. The V and J ends lost 3 bases and 10 bases, in that order; junction bases with no gene match: 1. The DNA for the CDR3 is TGTGCCAGCAGCTCACTAGCGGAGCAGTTCTTC. Its protein product is CASSSLAEQFF.

The gene calls are TRBV9 and TRBJ1-1; D call uncertain. Trimming shortened V by 0 bases and J by 0 bases, and 6 bases separated the two germline ends. The CDR3 covers 14 residues. Per the germline V gene, CDR1 is SGDLS and CDR2 is YYNGEE. The CDR3 bases are TGTGCCAGCAGCGTAGGAGGGATGAACACTGAAGCTTTCTTT. Translated, it gives CASSVGGMNTEAFF.

The rearrangement joins TRBV25-1 to TRBJ2-5, with TRBD1 matching over 7 bases. Germline loops: CDR1 MGHDK, CDR2 SYGVNS. The CDR3 length is 14 residues. V shed 3 bases, J shed 5 bases, and the junction held 6 bases outside the gene matches. CDR3 coding DNA: TGTGCCAGCAGTGAGGGCAGGGGGTGGGAGACCCAGTACTTC. Encoded protein: CASSEGRGWETQYF.